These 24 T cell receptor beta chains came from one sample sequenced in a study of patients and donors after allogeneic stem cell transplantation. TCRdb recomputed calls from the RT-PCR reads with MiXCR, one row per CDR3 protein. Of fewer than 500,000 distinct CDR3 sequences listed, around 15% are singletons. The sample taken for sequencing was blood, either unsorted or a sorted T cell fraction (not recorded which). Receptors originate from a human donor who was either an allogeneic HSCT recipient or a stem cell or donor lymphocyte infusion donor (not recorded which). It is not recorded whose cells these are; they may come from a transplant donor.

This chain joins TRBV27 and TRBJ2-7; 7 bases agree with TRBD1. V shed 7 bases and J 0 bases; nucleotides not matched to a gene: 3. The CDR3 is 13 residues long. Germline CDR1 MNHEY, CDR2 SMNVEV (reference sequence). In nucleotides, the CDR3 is TGTGCCAGCAAGGGACAGCCCTCCTACGAGCAGTACTTC. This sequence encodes CASKGQPSYEQYF.

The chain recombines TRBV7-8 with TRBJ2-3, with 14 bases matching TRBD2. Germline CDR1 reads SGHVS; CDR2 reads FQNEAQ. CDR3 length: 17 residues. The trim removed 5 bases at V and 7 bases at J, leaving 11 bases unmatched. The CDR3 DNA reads TGTGCCAGCAGCGCTAGGACTAGCGGGAGGTCCTCCAATACGCAGTATTTT. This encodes CASSARTSGRSSNTQYF.

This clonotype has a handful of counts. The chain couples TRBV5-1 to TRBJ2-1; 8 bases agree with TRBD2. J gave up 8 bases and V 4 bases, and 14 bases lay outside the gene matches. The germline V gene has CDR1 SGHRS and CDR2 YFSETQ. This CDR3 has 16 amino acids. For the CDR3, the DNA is TGCGCCAGCAGCCCCTCCGGGACTAGGGCTATGGATGAGCAGTTCTTC. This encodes CASSPSGTRAMDEQFF.

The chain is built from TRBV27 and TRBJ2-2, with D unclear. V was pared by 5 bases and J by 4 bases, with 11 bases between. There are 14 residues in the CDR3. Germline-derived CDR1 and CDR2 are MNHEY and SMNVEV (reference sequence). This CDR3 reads CASSPLSSTGELFF. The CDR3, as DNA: TGTGCCAGCAGTCCCCTCTCCAGCACCGGGGAGCTGTTTTTT.

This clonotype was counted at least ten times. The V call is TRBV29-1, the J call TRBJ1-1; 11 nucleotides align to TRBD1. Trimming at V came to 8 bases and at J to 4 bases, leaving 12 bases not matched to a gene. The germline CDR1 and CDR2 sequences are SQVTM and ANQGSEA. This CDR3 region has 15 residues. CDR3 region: CSSQKPGQGGTEAFF. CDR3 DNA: TGCAGCTCCCAGAAACCGGGACAGGGGGGCACTGAAGCTTTCTTT.

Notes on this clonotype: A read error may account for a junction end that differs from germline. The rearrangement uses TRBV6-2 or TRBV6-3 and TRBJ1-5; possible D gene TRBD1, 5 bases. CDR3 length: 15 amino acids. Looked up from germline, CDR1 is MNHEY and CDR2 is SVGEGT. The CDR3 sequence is CASLQGILSNQPQRF. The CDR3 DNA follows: TGTGCCAGCCTTCAGGGTATCTTAAGCAATCAGCCCCAGCGTTTT.

The CDR3: CASSLGTGTSNYGYTF. The CDR3 coding sequence is TGCGCCAGCAGCTTGGGTACAGGGACATCTAACTATGGCTACACCTTC. The rearrangement uses TRBV5-1 and TRBJ1-2; D possibly corresponds to TRBD1 (6 bases). This CDR3 comprises 16 residues. Germline V CDR1 and CDR2: SGHRS, YFSETQ. With 0 bases removed from V and 0 bases from J, the gap between germline ends came to 12 bases.

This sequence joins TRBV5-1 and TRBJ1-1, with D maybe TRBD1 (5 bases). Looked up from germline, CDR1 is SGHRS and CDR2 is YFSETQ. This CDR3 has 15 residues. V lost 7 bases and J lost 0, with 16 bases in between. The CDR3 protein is CASGSRGSMNTEAFF. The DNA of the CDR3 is TGCGCCAGCGGGTCCCGGGGCTCTATGAACACTGAAGCTTTCTTT.

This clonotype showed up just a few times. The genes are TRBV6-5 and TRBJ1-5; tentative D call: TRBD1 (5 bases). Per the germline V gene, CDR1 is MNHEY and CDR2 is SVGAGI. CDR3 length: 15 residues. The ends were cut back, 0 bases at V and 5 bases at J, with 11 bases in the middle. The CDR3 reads CASSYSQGPHQPQHF. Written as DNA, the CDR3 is TGTGCCAGCAGTTACTCCCAGGGTCCCCATCAGCCCCAGCATTTT.

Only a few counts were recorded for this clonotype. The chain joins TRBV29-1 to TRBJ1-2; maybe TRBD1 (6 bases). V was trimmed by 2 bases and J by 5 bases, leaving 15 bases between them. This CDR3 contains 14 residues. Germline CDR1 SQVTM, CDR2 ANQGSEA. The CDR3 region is CSVERLGGAYGYTF. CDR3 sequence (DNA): TGCAGCGTTGAAAGGTTGGGGGGCGCATATGGCTACACCTTC.

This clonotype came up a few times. Here the CDR3 reads CAWSPGPGFSSYNEQFF. The CDR3 DNA reads as TGTGCCTGGAGCCCTGGTCCCGGTTTCAGCTCCTACAATGAGCAGTTCTTC. The chain combines TRBV30 with TRBJ2-1; D unclear. V lost 3 bases to trimming and J lost 0 bases, with 18 bases between them. Germline V gene lookup returns CDR1 GTSNPN and CDR2 SVGIG (reference sequence). The CDR3 consists of 17 residues.

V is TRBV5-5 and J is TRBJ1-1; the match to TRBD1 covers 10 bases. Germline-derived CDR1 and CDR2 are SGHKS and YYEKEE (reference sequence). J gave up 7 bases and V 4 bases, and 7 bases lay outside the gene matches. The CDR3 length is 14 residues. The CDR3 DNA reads TGTGCCAGCAGCCTTGCGACAGGGGGCATTGAAGCTTTCTTT. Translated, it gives CASSLATGGIEAFF.

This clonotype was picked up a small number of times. The CDR3 reads CASSFGGAEAFF. CDR3 sequence (DNA): TGCGCCAGCAGCTTTGGGGGAGCTGAAGCTTTCTTT. V is TRBV5-1 and J is TRBJ1-1, with a possible D match to TRBD1 (5 bases). The CDR3 has 12 residues. The germline V and J ends were trimmed by 2 bases and 6 bases, with 8 bases remaining between them. Germline V gives CDR1 SGHRS, CDR2 YFSETQ.

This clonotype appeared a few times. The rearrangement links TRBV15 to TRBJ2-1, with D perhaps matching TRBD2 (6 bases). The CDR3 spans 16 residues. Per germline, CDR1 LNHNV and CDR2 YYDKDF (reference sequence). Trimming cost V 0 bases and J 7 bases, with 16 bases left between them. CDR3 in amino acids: CATSRDLSGVGNEQFF. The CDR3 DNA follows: TGTGCCACCAGCAGAGATCTTTCGGGGGTAGGGAATGAGCAGTTCTTC.

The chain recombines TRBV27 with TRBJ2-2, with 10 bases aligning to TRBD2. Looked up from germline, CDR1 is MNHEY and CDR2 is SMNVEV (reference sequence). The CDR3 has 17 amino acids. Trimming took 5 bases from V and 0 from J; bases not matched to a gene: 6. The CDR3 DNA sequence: TGTGCCAGCAGTCTGATAGCGGGGGGTCCGAACACCGGGGAGCTGTTTTTT. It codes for CASSLIAGGPNTGELFF.

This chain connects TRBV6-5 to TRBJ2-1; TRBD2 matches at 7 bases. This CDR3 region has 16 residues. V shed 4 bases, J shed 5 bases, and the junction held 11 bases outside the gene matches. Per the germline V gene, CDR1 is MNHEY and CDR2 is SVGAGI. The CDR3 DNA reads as TGTGCCAGCAGTTTGGGCGGGAAAGGGAGGGACAATGAGCAGTTCTTC. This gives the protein CASSLGGKGRDNEQFF.

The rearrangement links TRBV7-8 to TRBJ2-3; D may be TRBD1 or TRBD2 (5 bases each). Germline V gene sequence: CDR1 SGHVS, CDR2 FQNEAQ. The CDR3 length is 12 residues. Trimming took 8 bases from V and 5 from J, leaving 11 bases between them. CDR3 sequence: CASRDPRDTQYF. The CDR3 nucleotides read TGTGCCAGCCGGGACCCCCGAGATACGCAGTATTTT.

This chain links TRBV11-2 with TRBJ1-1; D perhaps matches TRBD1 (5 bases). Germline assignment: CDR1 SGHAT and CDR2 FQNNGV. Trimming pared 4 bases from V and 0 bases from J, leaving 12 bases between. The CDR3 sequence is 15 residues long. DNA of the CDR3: TGTGCCAGCAGCTGGATAACAGGATTGAACACTGAAGCTTTCTTT. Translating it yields CASSWITGLNTEAFF.

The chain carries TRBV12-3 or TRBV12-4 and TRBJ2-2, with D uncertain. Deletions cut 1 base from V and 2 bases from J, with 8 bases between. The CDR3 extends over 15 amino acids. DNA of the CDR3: TGTGCCAGCAGTTTAGAACTCTTCAACACCGGGGAGCTGTTTTTT. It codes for CASSLELFNTGELFF.

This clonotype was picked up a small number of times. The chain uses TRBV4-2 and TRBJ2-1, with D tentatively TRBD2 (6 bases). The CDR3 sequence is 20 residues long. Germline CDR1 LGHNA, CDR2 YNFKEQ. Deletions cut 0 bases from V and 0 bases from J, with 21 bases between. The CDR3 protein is CASSQDDRRGPQRSYNEQFF. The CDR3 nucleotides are TGTGCCAGCAGCCAAGATGATCGGCGGGGTCCCCAACGCTCCTACAATGAGCAGTTCTTC.

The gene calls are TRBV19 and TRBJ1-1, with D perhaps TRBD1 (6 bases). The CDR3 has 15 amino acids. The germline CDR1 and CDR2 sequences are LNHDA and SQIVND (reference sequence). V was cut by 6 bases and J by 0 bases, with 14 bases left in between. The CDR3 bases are TGTGCCAGTAGGCCTCGGACAGCGCTGAACACTGAAGCTTTCTTT. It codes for CASRPRTALNTEAFF.

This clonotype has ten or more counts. CDR3 sequence (DNA): TGTGCCAGCAGTTTACGAGGGAGAGGCCCCTACAATGAGCAGTTCTTC. Translated: CASSLRGRGPYNEQFF. The V and J genes are TRBV28 and TRBJ2-1; weak D call: TRBD2 (5 bases). CDR1 and CDR2 (germline): MDHEN, SYDVKM. This CDR3 contains 16 residues. V was cut by 2 bases and J by 2 bases, with 13 bases left in between.

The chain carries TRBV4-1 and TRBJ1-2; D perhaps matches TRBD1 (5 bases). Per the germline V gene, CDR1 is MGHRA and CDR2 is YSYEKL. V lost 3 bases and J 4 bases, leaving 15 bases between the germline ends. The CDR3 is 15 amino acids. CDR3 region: CASSHPAAGTYGYTF. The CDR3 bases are TGCGCCAGCAGCCACCCCGCGGCAGGGACCTATGGCTACACCTTC.

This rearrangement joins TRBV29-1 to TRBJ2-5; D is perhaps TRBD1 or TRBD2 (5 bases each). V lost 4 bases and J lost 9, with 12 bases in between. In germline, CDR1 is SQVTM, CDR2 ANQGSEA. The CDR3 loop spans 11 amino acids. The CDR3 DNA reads TGCAGCGTTGCCCGGGGCGTCTCCCAGTACTTC. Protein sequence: CSVARGVSQYF.